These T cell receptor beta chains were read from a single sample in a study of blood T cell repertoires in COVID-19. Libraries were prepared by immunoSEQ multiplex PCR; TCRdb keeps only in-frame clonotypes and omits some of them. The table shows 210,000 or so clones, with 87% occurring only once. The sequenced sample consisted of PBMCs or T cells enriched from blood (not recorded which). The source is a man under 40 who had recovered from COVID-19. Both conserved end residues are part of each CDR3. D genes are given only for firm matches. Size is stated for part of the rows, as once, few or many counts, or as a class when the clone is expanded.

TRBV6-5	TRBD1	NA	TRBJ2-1	TGTGCCAGCAGTTTAGGGGGCCTCGTTAACAATGAGCAGTTCTTC	CASSLGGLVNNEQFF
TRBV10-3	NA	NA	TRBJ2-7	TGTGCCATCAGTACCCGGGGGGCATACTACGAGCAGTACTTC	CAISTRGAYYEQYF
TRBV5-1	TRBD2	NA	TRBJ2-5	TGCGCCAGCAGCTTCGGTCTAGCGGGAGGAGAGACCCAGTACTTC	CASSFGLAGGETQYF
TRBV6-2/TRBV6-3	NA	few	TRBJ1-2	TGTGCCAGCAGTTACACGCAGGACAGTGCTGGCTACACCTTC	CASSYTQDSAGYTF
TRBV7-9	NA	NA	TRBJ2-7	TGTGCCAGCAGTACGGCCCGGGCGGGAAGAAGCCCATACGAGCAGTACTTC	CASSTARAGRSPYEQYF
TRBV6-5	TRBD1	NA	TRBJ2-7	TGTGCCAGCATCTGGGACAGGGGCGAGCAGTACTTC	CASIWDRGEQYF
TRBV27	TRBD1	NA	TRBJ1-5	TGTGCCAGCAGTCCACACGAGGGGGCGCATCAGCCCCAGCATTTT	CASSPHEGAHQPQHF
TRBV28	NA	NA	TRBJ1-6	TGTGCCAGCAGTTTACCGGACTCGAATAATTCACCCCTCCACTTT	CASSLPDSNNSPLHF
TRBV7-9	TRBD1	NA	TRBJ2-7	TGTGCCAGCAGTTTCGGACAGGACATCTACGAGCAGTACTTC	CASSFGQDIYEQYF
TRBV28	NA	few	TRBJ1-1	TGTGCCAGCAGTTTTTACGCGACAGGAACCGAAGCTTTCTTT	CASSFYATGTEAFF
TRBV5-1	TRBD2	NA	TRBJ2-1	TGCGCCAGCAGCTTCCGGTCGGCTAGCGGGGGATACAATGAGCAGTTCTTC	CASSFRSASGGYNEQFF
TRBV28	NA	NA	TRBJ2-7	TGTGCCAGCAGTTTATCTGTCTCCTACGAGCAGTACTTC	CASSLSVSYEQYF
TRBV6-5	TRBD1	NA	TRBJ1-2	TGTGCCAGCAGTTACTCGACATGGACAGGGGGCAATGGCTACACCTTC	CASSYSTWTGGNGYTF
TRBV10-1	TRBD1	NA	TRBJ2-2	TGCGCCAGCAGCAGACAGGGGTCGAACACCGGGGAGCTGTTTTTT	CASSRQGSNTGELFF
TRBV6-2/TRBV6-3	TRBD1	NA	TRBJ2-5	TGTGCCAGCAGTCAAAGGGGACAGAGAGACCAAGAGACCCAGTACTTC	CASSQRGQRDQETQYF
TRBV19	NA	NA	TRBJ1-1	TGTGCCAGTAGTATAGACCCGTATACTGAAGCTTTCTTT	CASSIDPYTEAFF
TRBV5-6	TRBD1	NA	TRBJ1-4	TGTGCCAGCAGCTATGACAGGGATGGTAATGAAAAACTGTTTTTT	CASSYDRDGNEKLFF
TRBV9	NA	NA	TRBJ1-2	TGTGCCAGCAGCGCCACAATAACAGGGCCCTATGGCTACACCTTC	CASSATITGPYGYTF
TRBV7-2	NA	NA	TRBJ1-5	TGTGCCAGCAGCTTCCATAGACGGGTTAATCAGCCCCAGCATTTT	CASSFHRRVNQPQHF
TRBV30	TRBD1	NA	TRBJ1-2	TGTGCCTGGGACAGGGGTGGATATGGCTACACCTTC	CAWDRGGYGYTF
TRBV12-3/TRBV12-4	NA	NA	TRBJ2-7	TGTGCCAGCAGTTTGGGGCAGGGCACTCATTTC	CASSLGQGTHF
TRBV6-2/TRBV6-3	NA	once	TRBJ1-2	TGTGCCAGCAGTGCAAAGTGGTTTTGGGGCCATGGCTACACCTTC	CASSAKWFWGHGYTF
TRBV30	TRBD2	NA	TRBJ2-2	TGTGCCTGGAGGAGGGTTAAAGGACTAGCGGAGAACACCGGGGAGCTGTTTTTT	CAWRRVKGLAENTGELFF
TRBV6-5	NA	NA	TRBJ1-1	TGTGCCAGCAGTTACTCTGGGGGAGGGACTGAAGCTTTCTTT	CASSYSGGGTEAFF
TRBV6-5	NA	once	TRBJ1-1	TGTGCCAGCAACCGGGACTTGTATGGCACTGAAGCTTTCTTT	CASNRDLYGTEAFF
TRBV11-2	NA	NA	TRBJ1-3	TGTGCCAGCAGCTTAGATCACAGCTCTGGAAACACCATATATTTT	CASSLDHSSGNTIYF
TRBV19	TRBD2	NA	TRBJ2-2	TGTGCCAGTAGGATTAGCGGGGTAAACACCGGGGAGCTGTTTTTT	CASRISGVNTGELFF
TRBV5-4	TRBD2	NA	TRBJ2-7	TGTGCCAGCAGCTTGTTTTCCGATTCTAGCGGGGCTTCCTACGAGCAGTACTTC	CASSLFSDSSGASYEQYF
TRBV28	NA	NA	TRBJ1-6	TGTGCCAGCAGCCCCGGACAGCTTTTGAATTCACCCCTCCACTTT	CASSPGQLLNSPLHF
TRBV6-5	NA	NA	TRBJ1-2	TGTGCCAGCAGGCCGAGGAGGGGCCTCTATGGCTACACCTTC	CASRPRRGLYGYTF
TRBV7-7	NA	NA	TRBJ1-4	TGTGCTAGCAGCTTAGGGTACAGTGAAAAACTGTTTTTT	CASSLGYSEKLFF
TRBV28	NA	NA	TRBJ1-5	TGTGCCAGCAGCATCGGAGATAGCAATCAGCCCCAGCATTTT	CASSIGDSNQPQHF
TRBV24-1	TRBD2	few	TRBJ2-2	TGTGCCACCAGCGGTCCGGGGGGTTCCGGGGAGCTGTTTTTT	CATSGPGGSGELFF
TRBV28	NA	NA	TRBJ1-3	TGTGCCAGCAGTTTTGGGGGACAAAGCTCTGGAAACACCATATATTTT	CASSFGGQSSGNTIYF
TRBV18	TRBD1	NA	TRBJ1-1	TGTGCCAGCTCACCGTCAGGGGGGACAACTGAAGCTTTCTTT	CASSPSGGTTEAFF
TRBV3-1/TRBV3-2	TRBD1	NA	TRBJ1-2	TGTGCCAGCAGCCCCCTGGGGGGCCGCCGGGACAGGGTCTATGGCTACACCTTC	CASSPLGGRRDRVYGYTF
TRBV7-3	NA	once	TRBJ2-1	TGTGCCAGCAGCTTAAGCGCGGGGCTTGGGAATGAGCAGTTCTTC	CASSLSAGLGNEQFF
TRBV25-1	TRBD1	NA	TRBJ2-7	TGTGCCAGCAGTCGTGCAGACAGGGCTTCCTACGAGCAGTACTTC	CASSRADRASYEQYF
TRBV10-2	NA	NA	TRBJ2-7	TGCGCCAGCAGTGAGTCCACTAGTTTCTACGAGCAGTACTTC	CASSESTSFYEQYF
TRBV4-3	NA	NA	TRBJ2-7	TGCGCCAGCAGCCAAGAACAGGGAGTCCCCTACGAGCAGTACTTC	CASSQEQGVPYEQYF
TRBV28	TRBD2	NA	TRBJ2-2	TGTGCCAGTCAGGGCGGAAGCGGGACTAACACCGGGGAGCTGTTTTTT	CASQGGSGTNTGELFF